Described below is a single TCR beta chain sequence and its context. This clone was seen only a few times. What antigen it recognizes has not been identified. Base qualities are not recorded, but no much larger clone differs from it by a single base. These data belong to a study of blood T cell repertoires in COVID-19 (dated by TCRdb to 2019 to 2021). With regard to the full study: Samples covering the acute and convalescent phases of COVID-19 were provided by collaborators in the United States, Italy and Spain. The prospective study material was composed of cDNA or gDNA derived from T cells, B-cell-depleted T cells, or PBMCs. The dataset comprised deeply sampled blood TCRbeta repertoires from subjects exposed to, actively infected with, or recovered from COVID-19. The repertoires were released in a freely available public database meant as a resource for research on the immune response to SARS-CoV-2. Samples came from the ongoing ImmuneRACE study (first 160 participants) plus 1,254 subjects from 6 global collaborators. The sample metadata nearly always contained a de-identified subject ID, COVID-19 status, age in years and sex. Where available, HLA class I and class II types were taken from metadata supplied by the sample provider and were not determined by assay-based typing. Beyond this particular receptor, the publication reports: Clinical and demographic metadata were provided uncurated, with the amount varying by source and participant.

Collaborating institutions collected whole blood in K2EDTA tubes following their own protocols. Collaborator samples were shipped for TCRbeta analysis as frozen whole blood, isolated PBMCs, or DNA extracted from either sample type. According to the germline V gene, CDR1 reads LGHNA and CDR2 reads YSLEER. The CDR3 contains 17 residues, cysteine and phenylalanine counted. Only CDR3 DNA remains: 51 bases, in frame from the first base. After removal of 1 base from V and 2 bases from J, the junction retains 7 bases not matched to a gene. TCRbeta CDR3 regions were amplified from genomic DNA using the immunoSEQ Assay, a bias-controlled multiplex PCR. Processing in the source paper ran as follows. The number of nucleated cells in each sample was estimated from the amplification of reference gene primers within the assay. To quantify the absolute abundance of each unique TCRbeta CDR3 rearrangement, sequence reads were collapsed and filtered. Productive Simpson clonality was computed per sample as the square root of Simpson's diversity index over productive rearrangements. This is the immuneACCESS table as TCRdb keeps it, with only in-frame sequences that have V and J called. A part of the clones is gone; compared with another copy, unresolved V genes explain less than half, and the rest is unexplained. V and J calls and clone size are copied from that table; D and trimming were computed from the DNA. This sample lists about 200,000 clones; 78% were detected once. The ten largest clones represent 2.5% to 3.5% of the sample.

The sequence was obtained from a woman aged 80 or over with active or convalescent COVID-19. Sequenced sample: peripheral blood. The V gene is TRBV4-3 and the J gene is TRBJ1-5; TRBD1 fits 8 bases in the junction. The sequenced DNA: TGCGCCAGCAGCCAAGCCGCAGGGGGCGCGGGCAATCAGCCCCAGCATTTT. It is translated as CASSQAAGGAGNQPQHF.